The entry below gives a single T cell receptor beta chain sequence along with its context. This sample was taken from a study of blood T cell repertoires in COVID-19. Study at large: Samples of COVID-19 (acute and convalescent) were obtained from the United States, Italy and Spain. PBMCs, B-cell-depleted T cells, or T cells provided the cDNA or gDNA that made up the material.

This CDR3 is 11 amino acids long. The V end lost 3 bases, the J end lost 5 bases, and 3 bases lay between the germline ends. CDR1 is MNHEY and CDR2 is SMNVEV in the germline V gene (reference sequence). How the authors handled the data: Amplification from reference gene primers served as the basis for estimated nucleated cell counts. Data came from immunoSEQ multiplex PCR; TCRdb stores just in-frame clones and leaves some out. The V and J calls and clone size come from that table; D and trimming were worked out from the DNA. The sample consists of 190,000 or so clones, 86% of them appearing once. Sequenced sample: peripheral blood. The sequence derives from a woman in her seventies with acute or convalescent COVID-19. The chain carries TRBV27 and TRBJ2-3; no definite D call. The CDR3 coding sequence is TGTGCCAGCAGTTTCCGAGATACGCAGTATTTT. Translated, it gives CASSFRDTQYF.